Listed here are 8 T cell receptor beta chains from one sample, sequenced in a study of blood T cells in healthy people across ages. The authors ran a second PCR of about 6 to 11 cycles using a sample-barcoded 5' primer and a J-beta primer mix. TCRdb re-called the 5' RACE reads through MiXCR, storing one row per CDR3 protein. In the table there are around 820,000 distinct CDR3 sequences, more than 20% of which are singletons. This sample was shared with a second study, whose subject was T cells of mothers and their children.

The sample consisted of blood. The receptor set was obtained from a boy aged 5 to 17 in good health.

The chain recombines TRBV9 with TRBJ1-1; weak D call: TRBD1 (5 bases). Trimming shortened V by 0 bases and J by 1 base, and 13 bases separated the two germline ends. The germline gives CDR1 SGDLS, CDR2 YYNGEE. CDR3 length equals 16 residues. The CDR3 DNA reads as TGTGCCAGCAGCGTAGTAGCGGGGGGGTCGAACACTGAAGCTTTCTTT. This gives the protein CASSVVAGGSNTEAFF.

This rearrangement joins TRBV7-2 to TRBJ2-5; TRBD2 matches 8 bases. After removal of 5 bases from V and 5 bases from J, the junction contained 13 bases not matched to a gene. The germline gives CDR1 SGHTA, CDR2 FQGNSA. The CDR3 runs to 16 residues. Written as DNA, the CDR3 is TGTGCCAGCAGCCCGGGCTGGGCGGGGGGCCGGGAGACCCAGTACTTC. It yields the protein CASSPGWAGGRETQYF. The whole variable domain, remainder taken from reference TRBV7-2 and TRBJ2-5, is GAGVSQSPSNKVTEKGKDVELRCDPISGHTALYWYRQSLGQGLEFLIYFQGNSAPDKSGLPSDRFSAERTGGSVSTLTIQRTQQEDSAVYLCASSPGWAGGRETQYFGPGTRLLVL.

The table lists this clonotype with many counts. V is TRBV4-2 and J is TRBJ2-5; TRBD2 aligns across 9 bases. Losses at the gene ends were 4 bases for V and 0 bases for J; bases not matched to a gene: 6. In germline, CDR1 is LGHNA, CDR2 YNFKEQ. The CDR3 extends over 16 amino acids. The CDR3 is CASSRRGGGDQETQYF. DNA for the CDR3: TGTGCCAGCAGCCGCCGAGGCGGGGGGGACCAAGAGACCCAGTACTTC.

The chain is built from TRBV12-3 or TRBV12-4 and TRBJ1-1; TRBD1 matches 8 bases. With V trimmed by 8 bases and J by 5 bases, 10 bases remained unmatched. The CDR3 totals 14 residues. DNA for the CDR3: TGTGCCAGCCGCGTCCAGGGGGCGCCGACTGAAGCTTTCTTT. Protein: CASRVQGAPTEAFF.

This clonotype occurred a few times. The chain links TRBV28 to TRBJ2-7; 7 nucleotides match TRBD1. The CDR3 length is 14 residues. Germline CDR1 reads MDHEN; CDR2 reads SYDVKM. J lost 4 bases, V lost 8 bases, and 11 bases had no gene match. CDR3 nucleotides: TGTGCCAGCCGAAAGGGGGCAGGAGATTACGAGCAGTACTTC. It specifies CASRKGAGDYEQYF.

This chain uses TRBV6-6 with TRBJ2-3; 12 bases are shared with TRBD2. CDR1 MNHNY and CDR2 SVGAGI come from the germline V gene (reference sequence). Trimming at V came to 5 bases and at J to 5 bases, leaving 5 bases not matched to a gene. CDR3 length: 15 residues. CDR3 protein: CASSHLAGGRDTQYF. In DNA form, the CDR3 reads TGTGCCAGCAGTCACCTAGCGGGGGGGCGAGATACGCAGTATTTT.

This chain links TRBV4-1 with TRBJ2-3; 8 positions agree with TRBD2. Per the germline V gene, CDR1 is MGHRA and CDR2 is YSYEKL. Losses at the gene ends were 1 base for V and 6 bases for J; bases not matched to a gene: 12. This CDR3 has 17 amino acids. In nucleotides, the CDR3 is TGCGCCAGCAGCCAAGTCCCTTGGCGCGGGAGGCCCGATACGCAGTATTTT. Translating gives CASSQVPWRGRPDTQYF.

This chain links TRBV29-1 with TRBJ2-5; TRBD1 is a possible D gene (5 bases). Per the germline V gene, CDR1 is SQVTM and CDR2 is ANQGSEA. The CDR3 runs to 13 residues. With 1 base removed from V and 11 bases from J, the gap between germline ends came to 17 bases. The CDR3 spells CSVEGSGIYGQYF. The CDR3 nucleotides are TGCAGCGTTGAAGGATCAGGGATCTACGGGCAGTACTTC.